This T cell receptor (beta chain) emerged from a study of T cell responses to AZD1222 COVID-19 vaccine. Broader study findings: Spike-specific TCR breadth and depth both grew after two AZD1222 doses. Reportedly, nearly half of unique spike TCRs recognized epitopes outside B.1.351/B.1.1.7 mutations. Recipients of AZD1222 seropositive at baseline numbered only 5 to 7.

A remark on this clone: What it binds is unknown.

CDR3 length equals 11 residues. V gave up 2 bases and J gave up 2 bases, with 1 base separating them. Germline CDR1 is MNHEY and CDR2 is SVGEGT. Sequencing used immunoSEQ multiplex PCR; TCRdb keeps in-frame clones, though not all of them. This table has 150,000 or so clones, around nine tenths appearing once. The TCR originated in an adult in good health. The chain is built from TRBV6-2 or TRBV6-3 and TRBJ2-7; D uncertain. The sequences come from peripheral blood, collected on day 0 of AZD1222 vaccination. The CDR3, as DNA: TGTGCCAGCAGTTACGCCTACGAGCAGTACTTC. Its protein is CASSYAYEQYF.